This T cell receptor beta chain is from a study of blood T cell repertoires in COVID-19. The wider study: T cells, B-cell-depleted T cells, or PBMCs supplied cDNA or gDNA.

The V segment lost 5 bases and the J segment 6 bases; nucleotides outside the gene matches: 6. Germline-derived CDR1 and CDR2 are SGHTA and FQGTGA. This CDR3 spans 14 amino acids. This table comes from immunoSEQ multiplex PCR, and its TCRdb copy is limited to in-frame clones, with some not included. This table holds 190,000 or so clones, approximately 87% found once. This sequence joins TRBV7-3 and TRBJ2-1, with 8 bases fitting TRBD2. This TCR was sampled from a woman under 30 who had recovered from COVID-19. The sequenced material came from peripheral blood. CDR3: CASSPGLVTNEQFF. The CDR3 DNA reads TGTGCCAGCAGCCCGGGACTAGTAACCAATGAGCAGTTCTTC.